This note documents a single T cell receptor beta chain sequence. Its antigen is still unknown. V trimming: 5 bases; J trimming: 7 bases; junction bases outside the gene matches: 8. From germline, CDR1 is SEHNR and CDR2 FQNEAQ (reference sequence). There are 14 residues in the CDR3. TCRdb's table, derived via immunoSEQ multiplex PCR, lists solely in-frame clones and lacks some. The sample includes roughly 30,000 clones, roughly 92% of them seen just once. The sample comes from a study of T cells in tuberculosis. Study results and caveats: Active tuberculosis patients had shorter CDR3-alpha; the beta difference was nonsignificant.

The genes are TRBV7-9 and TRBJ2-1; 7 positions match TRBD2. This TCR was recovered from a donor aged 10-29 years with latent tuberculosis or without tuberculosis infection. The sample consisted of PBMCs. The CDR3 nucleotides are TGTGCCAGCAGCCTACTAGCGTCTTTGAATGAGCAGTTCTTC. Protein: CASSLLASLNEQFF.